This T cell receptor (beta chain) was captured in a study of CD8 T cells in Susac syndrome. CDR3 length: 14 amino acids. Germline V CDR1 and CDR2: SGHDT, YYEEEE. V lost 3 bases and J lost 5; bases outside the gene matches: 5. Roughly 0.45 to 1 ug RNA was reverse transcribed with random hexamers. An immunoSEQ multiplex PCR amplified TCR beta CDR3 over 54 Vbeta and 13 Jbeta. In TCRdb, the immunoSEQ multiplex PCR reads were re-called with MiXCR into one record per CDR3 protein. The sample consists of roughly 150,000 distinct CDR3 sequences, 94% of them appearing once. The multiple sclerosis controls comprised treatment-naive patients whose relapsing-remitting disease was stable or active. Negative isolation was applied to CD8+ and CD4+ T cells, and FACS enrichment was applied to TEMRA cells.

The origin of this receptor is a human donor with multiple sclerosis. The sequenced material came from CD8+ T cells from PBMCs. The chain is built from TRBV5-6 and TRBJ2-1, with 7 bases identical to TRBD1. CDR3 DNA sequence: TGTGCCAGCAGCTACGGGACAGCACACAATGAGCAGTTCTTC. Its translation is CASSYGTAHNEQFF. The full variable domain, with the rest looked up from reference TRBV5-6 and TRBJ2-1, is DAGVTQSPTHLIKTRGQQVTLRCSPKSGHDTVSWYQQALGQGPQFIFQYYEEEERQRGNFPDRFSGHQFPNYSSELNVNALLLGDSALYLCASSYGTAHNEQFFGPGTRLTVL.